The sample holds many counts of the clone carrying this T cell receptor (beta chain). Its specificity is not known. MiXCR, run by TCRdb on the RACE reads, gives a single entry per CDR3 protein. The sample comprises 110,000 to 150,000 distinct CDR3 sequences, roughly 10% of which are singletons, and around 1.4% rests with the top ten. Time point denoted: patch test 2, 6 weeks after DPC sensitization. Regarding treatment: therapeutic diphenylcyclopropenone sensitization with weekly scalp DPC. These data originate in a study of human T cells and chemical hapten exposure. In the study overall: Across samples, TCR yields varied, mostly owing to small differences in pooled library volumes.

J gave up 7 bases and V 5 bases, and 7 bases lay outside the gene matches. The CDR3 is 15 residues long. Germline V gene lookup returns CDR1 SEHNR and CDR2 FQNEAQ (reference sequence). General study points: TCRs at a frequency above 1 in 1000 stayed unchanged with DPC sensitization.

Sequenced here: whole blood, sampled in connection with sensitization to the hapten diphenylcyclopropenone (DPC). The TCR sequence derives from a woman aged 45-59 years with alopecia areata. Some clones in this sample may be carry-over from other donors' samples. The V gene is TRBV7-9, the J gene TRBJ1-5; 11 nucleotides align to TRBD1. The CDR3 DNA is TGTGCCAGCAGCCGGACAGGGGGCGGCAGACAGCCCCAGCATTTT. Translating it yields CASSRTGGGRQPQHF. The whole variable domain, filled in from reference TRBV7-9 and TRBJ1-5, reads DTGVSQNPRHKITKRGQNVTFRCDPISEHNRLYWYRQTLGQGPEFLTYFQNEAQLEKSRLLSDRFSAERPKGSFSTLEIQRTEQGDSAMYLCASSRTGGGRQPQHFGDGTRLSIL.